The T cell receptor beta chain described here comes from a study of patients and donors after allogeneic stem cell transplantation. This clonotype was seen at least ten times. The CDR3 runs 13 residues. V was cut by 7 bases and J by 1 base, with 10 bases left in between. In germline, CDR1 is SNHLY, CDR2 FYNNEI. TCRdb ran MiXCR on the RT-PCR reads and lists one entry per CDR3 protein. Of tens of thousands of distinct CDR3 sequences in the sample, 7.5% to 9% were seen once. The TCR sequence derives from a human donor who was either an allogeneic HSCT recipient or a stem cell or donor lymphocyte infusion donor (not recorded which). It is not recorded whose cells these are; they may come from a transplant donor. The chain is built from TRBV2 and TRBJ1-1; D not certain. Sequences were obtained from blood, either unsorted or a sorted T cell fraction (not recorded which). This CDR3 is CASKYFQNTEAFF. The CDR3 DNA is TGTGCCAGCAAATACTTTCAGAACACTGAAGCTTTCTTT.